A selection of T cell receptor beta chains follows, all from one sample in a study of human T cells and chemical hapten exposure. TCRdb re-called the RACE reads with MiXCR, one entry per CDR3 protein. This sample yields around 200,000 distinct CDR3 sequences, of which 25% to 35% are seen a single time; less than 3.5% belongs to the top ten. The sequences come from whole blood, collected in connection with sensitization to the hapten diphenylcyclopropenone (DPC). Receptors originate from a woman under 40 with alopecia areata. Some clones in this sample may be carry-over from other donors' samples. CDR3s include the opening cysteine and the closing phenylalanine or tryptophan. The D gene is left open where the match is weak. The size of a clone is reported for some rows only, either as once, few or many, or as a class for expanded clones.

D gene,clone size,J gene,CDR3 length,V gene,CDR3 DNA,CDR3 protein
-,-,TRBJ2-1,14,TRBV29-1,TGCAGCGCCGGTCTAGGGGCTCCCCACAATGAGCAGTTCTTC,CSAGLGAPHNEQFF
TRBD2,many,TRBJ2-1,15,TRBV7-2,TGTGCCAGCAGCCTTCAAGCGGGAGGGGTTAATGAGCAGTTCTTC,CASSLQAGGVNEQFF
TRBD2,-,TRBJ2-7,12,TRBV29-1,TGCAGCGTTGCTAGCGGTACCTACGAGCAGTACTTC,CSVASGTYEQYF
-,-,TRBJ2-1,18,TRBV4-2,TGTGCCAGCAGCCAAGGCACAGGGACGCCTTCCTCCTACAATGAGCAGTTCTTC,CASSQGTGTPSSYNEQFF
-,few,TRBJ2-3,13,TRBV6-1,TGTGCCAGCAGTGATGGGATCACAGATACGCAGTATTTT,CASSDGITDTQYF
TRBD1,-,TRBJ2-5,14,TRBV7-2,TGTGCCAGCAGCTCCGACAGGGGGCAAGAGACCCAGTACTTC,CASSSDRGQETQYF
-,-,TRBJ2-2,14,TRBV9,TGTGCCAGCAGCGCGAGGCCAGGCTCCGGGGAGCTGTTTTTT,CASSARPGSGELFF
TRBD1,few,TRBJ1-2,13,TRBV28,TGTGCCAGCAGGTCCACAGGGGAAGATGGCTACACCTTC,CASRSTGEDGYTF
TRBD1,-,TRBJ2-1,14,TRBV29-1,TGCAGCGTTGATGGGACAGGACCCTACAATGAGCAGTTCTTC,CSVDGTGPYNEQFF
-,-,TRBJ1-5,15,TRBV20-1,TGCAGTGCGAATCCGGGCCCCGGGGGAGATCAGCCCCAGCATTTT,CSANPGPGGDQPQHF
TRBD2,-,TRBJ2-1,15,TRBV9,TGTGCCAGCAGCCAACCGGGACTAGGGGACAATGAGCAGTTCTTC,CASSQPGLGDNEQFF
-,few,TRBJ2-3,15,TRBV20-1,TGCAGTGCTAGTTCGGTAGGGGCTCGTACAGATACGCAGTATTTT,CSASSVGARTDTQYF
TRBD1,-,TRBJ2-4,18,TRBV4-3,TGCGCCAGCAGCCAAGATCTGTTGACAGGGGTTGACAAAAACATTCAGTACTTC,CASSQDLLTGVDKNIQYF
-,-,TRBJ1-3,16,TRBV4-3,TGCGCCAGCAGCCAAGAGTACGGAGACTCTGGAAACACCATATATTTT,CASSQEYGDSGNTIYF
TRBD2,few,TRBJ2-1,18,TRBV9,TGTGCCAGCAGCGTACTCCTAGCGGGTTCTAGCTCCTACAATGAGCAGTTCTTC,CASSVLLAGSSSYNEQFF
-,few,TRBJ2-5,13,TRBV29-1,TGCAGCGTAGAAGACAGTAAAGAGGAGACCCAGTACTTC,CSVEDSKEETQYF
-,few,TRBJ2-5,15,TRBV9,TGTGCCAGCAGCGTAGGGGGGCCAGACCAAGAGACCCAGTACTTC,CASSVGGPDQETQYF